Listed below are T cell receptor beta chains from one sample, sequenced in a study of T cells after yellow fever vaccination. TCRdb processed the 5' RACE reads anew with MiXCR; each CDR3 protein has one entry. This sample has about 300,000 distinct CDR3 sequences; around 7% occur once, and the top ten carry 15% to 20%. The sequences come from PBMCs, collected about 49 days after the first yellow fever vaccination. The receptors originated from a man aged 18 to 35 who received the YFV17D yellow fever vaccine. Each CDR3 is given with its conserved first and last residue.

j_call v_call cdr3_aa
TRBJ1-5 TRBV18 CASSPPGTGLGSNQPQHF
TRBJ2-3 TRBV3-1 CASSHGSPPTRDTQYF
TRBJ2-1 TRBV7-9 CASSSGISSYNEQFF
TRBJ1-4 TRBV3-1 CASSQPDTFATNEKLFF
TRBJ1-1 TRBV6-1 CATRDRPNTEAFF
TRBJ1-1 TRBV4-1 CASSQGGRENTEAFF
TRBJ2-7 TRBV12-3/TRBV12-4 CASSPRGLEQYF
TRBJ1-5 TRBV18 CASSLGGQGGNQPQHF
TRBJ2-2 TRBV27 CASSLLRDWNTGELFF
TRBJ2-3 TRBV10-3 CAIAAGPRALTDTQYF
TRBJ2-1 TRBV4-1 CASSDRDAYNEQFF
TRBJ1-6 TRBV7-6 CASSSRTGGIGSPLHF
TRBJ2-5 TRBV27 CASSLYRSQTQYF
TRBJ2-7 TRBV20-1 CSAPRGSPYEQYF
TRBJ1-4 TRBV4-1 CASSLGGAEKLFF
TRBJ1-1 TRBV10-3 CAAAGLGGTEAFF
TRBJ2-3 TRBV27 CASSRGAGLTDTQYF
TRBJ1-5 TRBV20-1 CSASPPLKEQPQHF
TRBJ2-1 TRBV6-5 CASSYSTLGSYNEQFF
TRBJ2-2 TRBV6-1 CASRPQPGGNTGELFF
TRBJ1-1 TRBV20-1 CSARWDRDEAFF
TRBJ2-5 TRBV5-1 CASSGGNSGVQETQYF
TRBJ2-5 TRBV3-1 CASTQVGTEQETQYF
TRBJ1-4 TRBV5-1 CASSLGPSGDGEKLFF
TRBJ2-7 TRBV18 CASSPRVEEQYF
TRBJ2-1 TRBV7-9 CASSPSRGGRVNEQFF
TRBJ2-1 TRBV7-8 CASSLVDRGLEQFF
TRBJ2-1 TRBV7-3 CASSSTSGSSYNEQFF
TRBJ1-5 TRBV29-1 CSVAGRGNQPQHF